This T cell receptor beta chain originates from a study of blood T cell repertoires in COVID-19. Overall study context: PBMCs, B-cell-depleted T cells, or T cells were the source of the cDNA or gDNA that made up the material.

Enrollment of patients from Seattle took place during active infection, with longitudinal follow-up. In the study's own analysis: For nucleated cells, counts were estimated from reference gene primer amplification. The protocol was immunoSEQ multiplex PCR, while the TCRdb copy is restricted to in-frame clones and leaves out a portion. The DNA was the basis for D and trimming; V, J and clone size are from that table. The data hold some 250,000 clones, with about 86% observed a single time. Per germline, CDR1 SEHNR and CDR2 FQNEAQ (reference sequence). V was pared by 5 bases and J by 3 bases, with 3 bases of the junction left unmatched. This CDR3 contains 14 residues.

The rearrangement uses TRBV7-9 and TRBJ1-1; 10 bases align to TRBD1. The clonotype originates from a woman in her twenties or thirties with COVID-19, enrolled during active disease. Sequencing was carried out using peripheral blood. CDR3 DNA sequence: TGTGCCAGCAGCATTGGACAGGGGGACACTGAAGCTTTCTTT. Amino acid sequence: CASSIGQGDTEAFF.